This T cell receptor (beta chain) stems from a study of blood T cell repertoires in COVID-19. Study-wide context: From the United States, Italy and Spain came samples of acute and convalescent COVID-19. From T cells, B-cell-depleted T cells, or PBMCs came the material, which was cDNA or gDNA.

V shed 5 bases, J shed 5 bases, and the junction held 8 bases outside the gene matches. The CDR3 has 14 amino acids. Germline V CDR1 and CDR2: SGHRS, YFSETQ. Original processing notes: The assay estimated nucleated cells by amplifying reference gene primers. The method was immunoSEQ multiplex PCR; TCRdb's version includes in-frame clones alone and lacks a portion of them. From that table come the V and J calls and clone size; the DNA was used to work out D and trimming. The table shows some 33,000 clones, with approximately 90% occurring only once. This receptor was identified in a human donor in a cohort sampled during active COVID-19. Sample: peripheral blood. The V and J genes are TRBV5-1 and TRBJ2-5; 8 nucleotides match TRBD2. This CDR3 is CASSFSGVEETQYF. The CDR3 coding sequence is TGCGCCAGCAGTTTTAGCGGGGTCGAGGAGACCCAGTACTTC.